The clone carrying this T cell receptor (beta chain) came up once. Generated by immunoSEQ multiplex PCR, the TCRdb table keeps only in-frame clones and is missing some. In the table there are some 720,000 clones, around nine tenths of which are singletons. Germline loops: CDR1 SGHRS, CDR2 YFSETQ. Trimming removed 4 bases at V and 5 bases at J, with 19 bases between. The CDR3 length is 16 residues. The data stem from a study of shared T cell receptors in the human thymus. Separately, the same data were catalogued under a study of human thymus T cells. This second report adds: Thymus tissue for the work was resected from patients undergoing corrective heart surgery. The authors found apparently biased V and J gene usage in thymic and blood repertoires. In unrelated individuals, thymic repertoires overlapped highly, according to related research.

The clonotype originates from a boy younger than two with a congenital heart defect. The source material was thymocytes. V and J are TRBV5-1 and TRBJ2-4, with TRBD2 as a possible D gene (6 bases). The CDR3 region has the DNA TGCGCCAGCAGCACGGGGACTCCAATCCCGGAAAACATTCAGTACTTC. Its protein is CASSTGTPIPENIQYF.